The rows below give T cell receptor beta chains drawn from one sample of a study of shared clonotypes between healthy human individuals. This table comes from immunoSEQ multiplex PCR, and its TCRdb copy is limited to in-frame clones, with some not included. The sample includes approximately 700,000 clones, less than 80% seen only once; the top ten take around 1.8%. Material: memory CD4+ T cells sorted from blood. The source of these receptors is a woman between 25 and 40 years old in good health. The CDR3 runs from the conserved cysteine through the conserved F or W. The order of the fields is clone size, V gene, J gene, D gene, CDR3 protein, CDR3 DNA. A D gene is named only where the DNA matches it firmly. Size values are once, few and many counts, or a class for expanded clones, and some rows have none.

>NA|TRBV11-2|TRBJ2-5|TRBD2
CASSSREDYQYF
TGTGCCAGCAGCTCCCGGGAGGATTATCAGTACTTC
>many|TRBV7-9|TRBJ1-4|NA
CASSLHSTNEKLFF
TGTGCCAGCAGCTTACACTCAACTAATGAAAAACTGTTTTTT
>NA|TRBV13|TRBJ1-4|NA
CASSSPGYEGKLFF
TGTGCCAGCAGCTCCCCAGGGTATGAAGGAAAACTGTTTTTT
>few|TRBV5-1|TRBJ2-1|TRBD2
CASSVTSGTWKEQFF
TGCGCCAGCAGCGTGACTAGCGGGACTTGGAAGGAGCAGTTCTTC
>NA|TRBV5-1|TRBJ2-2|NA
CASSLGHENTGELFF
TGCGCCAGCAGCTTGGGACACGAGAACACCGGGGAGCTGTTTTTT
>NA|TRBV5-1|TRBJ2-1|NA
CASSPDSQSYNEQFF
TGCGCCAGCAGCCCGGACAGCCAATCCTACAATGAGCAGTTCTTC
>NA|TRBV5-1|TRBJ2-3|TRBD1
CASQGQGVIDTQYF
TGCGCCTCCCAGGGACAGGGGGTCATAGATACGCAGTATTTT
>NA|TRBV6-1|TRBJ2-5|TRBD2
CASRNGGGETQYF
TGTGCCAGCAGGAACGGCGGGGGAGAGACCCAGTACTTC
>NA|TRBV28|TRBJ2-1|TRBD1
CASSPGQAPWWQFF
TGTGCCAGCAGTCCCGGACAGGCCCCCTGGTGGCAGTTCTTC
>NA|TRBV29-1|TRBJ2-7|NA
CSVVRGPYEQYF
TGCAGCGTTGTAAGGGGCCCCTACGAGCAGTACTTC
>many|TRBV7-9|TRBJ2-3|TRBD2
CASSVTTSGGWDTQYF
TGTGCCAGCAGCGTAACGACTAGCGGAGGTTGGGATACGCAGTATTTT
>NA|TRBV2|TRBJ1-1|TRBD1
CANLRQGSMYTEAFF
TGTGCCAACCTACGACAGGGATCGATGTACACTGAAGCTTTCTTT
>NA|TRBV28|TRBJ2-7|TRBD2
CASRGLTGLAGYEQYF
TGTGCCAGCAGAGGCCTGACGGGACTAGCGGGATACGAGCAGTACTTC
>NA|TRBV7-8|TRBJ2-3|NA
CASSLALGVYTDTQYF
TGTGCCAGCAGCTTAGCGTTAGGGGTTTACACAGATACGCAGTATTTT